This T cell receptor (beta chain) is drawn from a study of T-cell memory formation after mild COVID-19 (dated by TCRdb to the early 2020s). A note on the overall study: TCR sequence clusters from the two donors were found to be largely donor specific. Two young, previously healthy adult volunteers made up the cohort, one male and one female. In a couple of donors, T-cell clones that expanded and contracted after mild COVID-19 were followed by sequencing TCRalpha and TCRbeta repertoires longitudinally.

The sample was run on an Illumina NovaSeq 6000. Using 5'RACE with constant-segment primers, TCRalpha and TCRbeta cDNA libraries were constructed, with sample barcodes and unique molecular identifiers added in the process. RNA was extracted from every sample with Trizol reagent. Library amplification was performed in two PCR steps, and a second sample barcode and Illumina TruSeq adapters were introduced in the second step. The libraries were sequenced on an Illumina NovaSeq using 2 x 150 bp paired-end reads. As for the authors' bioinformatics: Reads were demultiplexed and collapsed into UMI-guided consensus sequences with migec v1.2.7. Using mixcr v2.1.11, UMI consensuses were aligned to TRA and TRB V and J templates and then assembled into clonotypes. A clonotype was counted as expanded or contracted only when both edgeR and NoisET called the clonotype significant, with the noise models trained on biological replicates. For edgeR calls, the thresholds were a false discovery rate-adjusted p below 0.01 and a log2 fold-change of 1. PCA with hierarchical clustering of max-normalized trajectories of the 1000 most abundant clonotypes was used as exploratory dynamics analysis. Separately sequenced CD4+ and CD8+ repertoires were used to assign a CD4 or CD8 phenotype to each responding clone. In-frame beta chains were kept once TCRdb had trimmed the public reads at Q25 with fastp and called clones with MiXCR. Rows with one shared CDR3 protein collapse into an entry with the most common genes and DNA. TCRdb's processing, not the study's, gives the V and J calls here. The table for this sample lists just under 550,000 distinct CDR3 sequences; 20% of them were counted only once. Clones ranked in the top ten supply around an eighth of the sample.

Points the paper makes about the study in general: Clones contracting from day 15 to 85 had balanced CD4/CD8 phenotypes, while a second wave expanding from day 15 to 37 was biased towards CD4+. Only a couple of mild cases were covered by the study, and larger cohorts that include severe cases with pre-infection samples were considered necessary. Some responding clones were found in pre-infection memory, which suggests that pre-existing cross-reactive memory T cells took part in the SARS-CoV-2 response. Contracting CD4+ clones were found mainly in CM and EM memory subsets, while CD8+ clones were enriched in EMRA. SARS-CoV-2 specificity of the second-wave clones peaking on day 37 was not confirmed.

For this clonotype: The antigen this receptor binds is unknown. One base away there is no much larger clone; base qualities are not given.

The germline V gene (reference sequence) yields MNHNY for CDR1 and SVGAGI for CDR2. Trimming removed 10 bases from V and 0 bases from J, leaving 16 bases between the germline ends. The CDR3 runs 15 residues from the cysteine to the phenylalanine. The kept DNA is CDR3 alone, 45 bases in frame from the first base. Ficoll-Paque density gradient centrifugation was used to isolate PBMCs. In this chain, TRBV6-6 is recombined with TRBJ2-1; tentative D gene TRBD2, with 5 bases matching. Specimen: PBMCs or a T cell subset sorted from them (not recorded which). The source is an adult woman who had mild COVID-19 (a few samples of this study predate the infection). The sample titles of this study are shuffled in the database, so cell type and time point are left out; the donor was told from shared clones. The CDR3 region reads CATTASRSSYNEQFF. The base sequence is TGTGCCACCACCGCTAGCAGGAGCTCCTACAATGAGCAGTTCTTC.